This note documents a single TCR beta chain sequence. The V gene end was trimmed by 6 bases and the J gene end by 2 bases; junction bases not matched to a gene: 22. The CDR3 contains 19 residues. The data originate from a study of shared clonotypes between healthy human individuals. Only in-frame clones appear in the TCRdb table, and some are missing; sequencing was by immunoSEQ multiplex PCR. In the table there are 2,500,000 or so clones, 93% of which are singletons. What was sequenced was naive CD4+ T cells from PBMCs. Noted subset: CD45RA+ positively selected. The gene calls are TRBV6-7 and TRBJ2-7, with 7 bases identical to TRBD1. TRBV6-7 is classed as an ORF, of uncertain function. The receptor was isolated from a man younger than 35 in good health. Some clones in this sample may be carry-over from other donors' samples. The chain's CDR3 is CASSTTRSLNRGRTYEQYF. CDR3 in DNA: TGTGCCAGCAGCACAACTAGGTCCTTAAACAGGGGAAGGACCTACGAGCAGTACTTC.